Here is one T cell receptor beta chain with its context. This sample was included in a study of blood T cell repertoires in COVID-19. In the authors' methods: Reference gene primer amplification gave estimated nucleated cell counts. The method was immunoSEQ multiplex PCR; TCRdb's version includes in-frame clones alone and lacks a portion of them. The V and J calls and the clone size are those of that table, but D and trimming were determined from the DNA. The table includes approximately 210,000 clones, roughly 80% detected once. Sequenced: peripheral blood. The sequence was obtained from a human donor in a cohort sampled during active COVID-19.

The CDR3, as DNA: TGTGCCAGCAGTTTAAGGGACTACCAAGAGACCCAGTACTTC. Protein sequence: CASSLRDYQETQYF. The chain is built from TRBV28 and TRBJ2-5; tentative D call: TRBD2 (6 bases). CDR1 MDHEN and CDR2 SYDVKM come from the germline V gene. There are 14 residues in the CDR3. Trimming took 2 bases from V and 0 from J, leaving 7 bases between them.